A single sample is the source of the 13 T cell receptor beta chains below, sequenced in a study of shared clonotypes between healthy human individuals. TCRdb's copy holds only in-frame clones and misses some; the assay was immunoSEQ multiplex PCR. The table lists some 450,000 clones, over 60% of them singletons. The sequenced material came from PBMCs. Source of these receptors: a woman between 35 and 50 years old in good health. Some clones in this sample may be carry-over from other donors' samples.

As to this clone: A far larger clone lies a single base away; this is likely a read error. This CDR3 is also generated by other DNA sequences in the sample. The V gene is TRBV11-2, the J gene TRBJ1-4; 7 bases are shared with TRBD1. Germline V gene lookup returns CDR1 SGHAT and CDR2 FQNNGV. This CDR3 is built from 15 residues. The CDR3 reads CASSPRQGTNEKLFF. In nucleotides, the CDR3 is TGTGCCAGCAGCCCACGACAGGGAACTAATGAAAAACTATTTTTT.

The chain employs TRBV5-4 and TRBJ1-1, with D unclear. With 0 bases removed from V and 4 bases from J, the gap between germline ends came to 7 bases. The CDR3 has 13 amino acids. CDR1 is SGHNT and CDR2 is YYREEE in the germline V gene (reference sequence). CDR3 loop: CASSLGVSTEAFF. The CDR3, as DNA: TGTGCCAGCAGCTTGGGGGTGTCCACTGAAGCTTTCTTT.

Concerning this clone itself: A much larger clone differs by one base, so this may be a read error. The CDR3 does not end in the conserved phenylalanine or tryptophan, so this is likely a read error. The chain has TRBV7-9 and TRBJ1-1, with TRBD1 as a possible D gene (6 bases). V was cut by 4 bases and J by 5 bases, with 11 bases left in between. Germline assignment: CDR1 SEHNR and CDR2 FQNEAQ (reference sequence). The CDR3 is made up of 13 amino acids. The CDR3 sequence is CASSSRGNTEAFL. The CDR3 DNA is TGTGCCAGCAGCTCCAGGGGAAATACTGAAGCTTTCCTT.

In DNA form, the CDR3 reads TGTGCCTGGAGAGGGGGACAGGGGTGGTACGAGCAGTACTTC. It yields the protein CAWRGGQGWYEQYF. The rearrangement uses TRBV30 and TRBJ2-7; TRBD1 aligns across 10 bases. Germline assignment: CDR1 GTSNPN and CDR2 SVGIG (reference sequence). After removal of 3 bases from V and 4 bases from J, the junction contained 6 bases not matched to a gene. The CDR3 sequence is 14 residues long.

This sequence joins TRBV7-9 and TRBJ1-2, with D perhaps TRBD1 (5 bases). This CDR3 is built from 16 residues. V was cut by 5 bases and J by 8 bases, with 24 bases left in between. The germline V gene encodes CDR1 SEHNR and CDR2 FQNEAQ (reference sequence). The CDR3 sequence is CASSHGGQGVNKGYTF. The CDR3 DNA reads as TGTGCCAGCAGCCACGGCGGGCAGGGAGTGAATAAGGGCTACACCTTC.

DNA of the CDR3: TGCGCCAGCAGCTTGGAAGCGACTAGCGGGAGGCTTAATGAGCAGTTCTTC. This sequence encodes CASSLEATSGRLNEQFF. The chain is built from TRBV5-1 and TRBJ2-1; 13 nucleotides agree with TRBD2. V lost 0 bases to trimming and J lost 7 bases; unmatched junction nucleotides: 7. CDR1 and CDR2 from the germline V gene are SGHRS and YFSETQ. This CDR3 is built from 17 residues. The variable domain in full, with the rest retrieved from reference TRBV5-1 and TRBJ2-1, is KAGVTQTPRYLIKTRGQQVTLSCSPISGHRSVSWYQQTPGQGLQFLFEYFSETQRNKGNFPGRFSGRQFSNSRSEMNVSTLELGDSALYLCASSLEATSGRLNEQFFGPGTRLTVL.

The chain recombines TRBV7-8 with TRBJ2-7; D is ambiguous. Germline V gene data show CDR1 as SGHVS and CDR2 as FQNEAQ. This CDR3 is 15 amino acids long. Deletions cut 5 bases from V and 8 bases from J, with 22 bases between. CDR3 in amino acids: CASSPLEGPRVQQYF. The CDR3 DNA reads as TGTGCCAGCAGCCCCCTGGAAGGGCCCCGGGTCCAGCAGTACTTC. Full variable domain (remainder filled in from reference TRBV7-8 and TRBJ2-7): GAGVSQSPRYKVAKRGQDVALRCDPISGHVSLFWYQQALGQGPEFLTYFQNEAQLDKSGLPSDRFFAERPEGSVSTLKIQRTQQEDSAVYLCASSPLEGPRVQQYFGPGTRLTVT.

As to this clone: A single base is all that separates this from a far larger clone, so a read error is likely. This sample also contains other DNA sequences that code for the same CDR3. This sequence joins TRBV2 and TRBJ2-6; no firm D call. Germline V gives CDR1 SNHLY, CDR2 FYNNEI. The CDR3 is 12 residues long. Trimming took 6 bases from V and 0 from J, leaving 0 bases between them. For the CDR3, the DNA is TGTGCCAGCAGCTCTGGGGCCAACGTCCTGACTTTC. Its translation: CASSSGANVLTF.

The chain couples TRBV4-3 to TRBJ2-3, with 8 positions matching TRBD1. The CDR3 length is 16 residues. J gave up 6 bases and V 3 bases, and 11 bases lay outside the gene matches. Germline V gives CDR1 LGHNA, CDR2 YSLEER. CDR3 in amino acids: CASSHLGRGRLDTQYF. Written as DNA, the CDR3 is TGCGCCAGCAGCCACCTCGGCAGGGGGCGTCTTGATACGCAGTATTTT.

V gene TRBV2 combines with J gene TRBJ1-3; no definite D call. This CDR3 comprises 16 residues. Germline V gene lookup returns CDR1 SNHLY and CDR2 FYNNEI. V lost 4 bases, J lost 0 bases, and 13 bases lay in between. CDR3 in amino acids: CASSVIRTSSGNTIYF. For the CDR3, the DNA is TGTGCCAGCAGTGTAATAAGGACTAGCTCTGGAAACACCATATATTTT.

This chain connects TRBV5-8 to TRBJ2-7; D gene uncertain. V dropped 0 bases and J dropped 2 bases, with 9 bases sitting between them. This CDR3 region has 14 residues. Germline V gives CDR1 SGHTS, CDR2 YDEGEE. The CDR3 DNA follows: TGTGCCAGCAGCTTGGAGGGCAATCCCTACGAGCAGTACTTC. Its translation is CASSLEGNPYEQYF.

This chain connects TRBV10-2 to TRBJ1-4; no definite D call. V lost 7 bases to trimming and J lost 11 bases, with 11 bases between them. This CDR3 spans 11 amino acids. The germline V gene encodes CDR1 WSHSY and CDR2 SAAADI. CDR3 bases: TGCGCCAGCAAAACGGACGTCAAACTGTTTTTT. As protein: CASKTDVKLFF.

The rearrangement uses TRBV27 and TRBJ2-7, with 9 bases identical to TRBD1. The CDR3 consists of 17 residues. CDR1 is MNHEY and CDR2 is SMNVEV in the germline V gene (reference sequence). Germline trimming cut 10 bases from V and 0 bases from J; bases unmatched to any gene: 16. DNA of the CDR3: TGTGCCACTTACGTTGGCCCCCCGGGACAGGGCTCCTACGAGCAGTACTTC. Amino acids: CATYVGPPGQGSYEQYF.